The 2 T cell receptor beta chains given below trace back to one sample, sequenced in a study of blood T cell repertoires in COVID-19. Some clones are missing from TCRdb's copy, which holds only in-frame ones; the method was immunoSEQ multiplex PCR. The sample includes about 210,000 clones, approximately 85% of them seen just once. Sample: peripheral blood. These receptor sequences come from a woman between 45 and 60 years old with active or convalescent COVID-19.

This clone was seen a few times. The chain uses TRBV13 and TRBJ2-7; 8 bases line up with TRBD2. With V trimmed by 5 bases and J by 7 bases, 13 bases remained unmatched. The CDR3 contains 15 residues. From germline, CDR1 is PRHDT and CDR2 FYEKMQ (reference sequence). CDR3 DNA sequence: TGTGCCAGCAGCCGGGACCGGGAGGGCCTTGAAGAGCAGTACTTC. This encodes CASSRDREGLEEQYF.

As to this clone: At one end, the junction sequence differs from germline, possibly due to a read error. The J gene is TRBJ1-2, the V gene TRBV28; TRBD1 agrees at 8 bases. This CDR3 spans 14 amino acids. Germline V lookup: CDR1 MDHEN, CDR2 SYDVKM. Here the CDR3 reads CASITPGHSGTGAF. CDR3 coding DNA: TGTGCCAGCATCACCCCCGGGCACTCCGGGACAGGCGCTTTC.